The rows below give T cell receptor beta chains drawn from one sample of a study of T cell responses to AZD1222 COVID-19 vaccine. Libraries were prepared by immunoSEQ multiplex PCR; TCRdb keeps only in-frame clonotypes and omits some of them. The top ten clones hold around 0.5% of a sample with about 180,000 clones, 70% to 90% of them seen once. Sequencing used peripheral blood, obtained on day 0 of AZD1222 vaccination. Receptors were obtained from an adult in good health. CDR3s leave out the opening cysteine and the closing phenylalanine or tryptophan. Fields, in order: clone size, D gene, V gene, CDR3 protein. The D gene is left open where the match is weak. A clone size is listed for some rows: how often the clone was seen (once, few, many), or a class if it is expanded.

-	TRBD1	TRBV5-1	ASSLDRGDSPLH
few	TRBD2	TRBV10-1	ASSDLTSGRLVSYEQY
once	TRBD1	TRBV5-1	ASSFFRQGARSYNSPLH
few	TRBD1	TRBV2	ASSVAGGPGYT
-	TRBD1	TRBV7-9	ASIVSPPGQGGTEAF
-	-	TRBV5-1	ASSWDSNQPQH
-	TRBD1	TRBV28	ASSFVGGNSAPLH
once	-	TRBV5-8	ASSTGNEQF
-	TRBD1	TRBV9	ASSSGQGAYEQY
-	TRBD2	TRBV4-1	ASSQDEGRASWNEQF
-	TRBD1	TRBV6-5	ASSRTGGGGEAF
-	-	TRBV11-2	ASSFNDRLYEQY
-	-	TRBV9	ASSVGNNQPQH
-	TRBD2	TRBV28	ASSPRGGLHEQF
-	-	TRBV14	ASSLATPTGHLNQPQH
-	-	TRBV6-5	ASSSRTDQH
-	TRBD1	TRBV5-6	ASSLGGTVTGT
-	-	TRBV5-1	ASSLGGGSGQETQY
-	-	TRBV29-1	SVEPPLSPDTQY
-	-	TRBV30	AWTLWEEQY
few	TRBD2	TRBV7-6	ASSLGGLAGDEQY
-	TRBD1	TRBV30	AWSDGTGGLSPYEQY
-	TRBD1	TRBV7-9	ASSPRTGQETQY
-	TRBD1	TRBV11-2	ASSPGTGLTEAF
once	-	TRBV9	ASSLPSGPDNEKLF
-	TRBD2	TRBV9	ASSVGGGTVLT
-	-	TRBV21-1	ASSERQGIFYEQY
-	TRBD2	TRBV27	ASSFSGRASGELF
-	TRBD2	TRBV9	ASSVEGAGGHTDTQY
-	-	TRBV10-3	AISESANSRTTDTQY
once	TRBD1	TRBV7-2	ASSLTGTAYGYT
-	-	TRBV30	ACASDKRNQPQH
-	-	TRBV10-3	AISQGTSTGANVLT
few	-	TRBV5-1	ASMRENNSPLH
-	TRBD2	TRBV11-2	ASSLDGTSVNEQF
-	-	TRBV28	ASRTADRSLNQPQH
-	TRBD1	TRBV5-4	ASSLDFRGRGTEAF
-	-	TRBV28	ASSPIQGQGYGYT
once	TRBD2	TRBV10-3	AIRSSGSDEQF
few	-	TRBV4-3	ASSQDRAEQF
-	-	TRBV10-1	ASSFGNTIY
-	-	TRBV14	ASSQGSKQPQH
-	TRBD2	TRBV6-1	ASSDRGRDQTVRQF
-	TRBD1	TRBV7-3	ASSLTPGQGELQY
-	TRBD2	TRBV5-1	ASSLVSGGPYEQY
-	-	TRBV6-5	ASRGGSGGRSPLH
-	-	TRBV4-2	ASSQGVGALGGDSPLH